Given below is one TCR beta chain in context. Germline CDR1 SGHDN, CDR2 FVKESK. Germline trimming cut 1 base from V and 2 bases from J; bases unmatched to any gene: 5. There are 17 residues in the CDR3. The data were taken from a study of blood T cell repertoires in COVID-19. Sequencing was performed with immunoSEQ multiplex PCR; in TCRdb, only in-frame clones are kept and a portion is missing. The sample records roughly 250,000 clones, more than 65% being singletons. The sample taken for sequencing was peripheral blood. The chain recombines TRBV14 with TRBJ2-5; 12 bases map to TRBD2. The sequence was obtained from a person aged 65-85 years with COVID-19, enrolled during active disease. The CDR3 coding sequence is TGTGCCAGCAGCCAAGGAAGGACTAGCGGGATACAAGAGACCCAGTACTTC. Translating gives CASSQGRTSGIQETQYF.